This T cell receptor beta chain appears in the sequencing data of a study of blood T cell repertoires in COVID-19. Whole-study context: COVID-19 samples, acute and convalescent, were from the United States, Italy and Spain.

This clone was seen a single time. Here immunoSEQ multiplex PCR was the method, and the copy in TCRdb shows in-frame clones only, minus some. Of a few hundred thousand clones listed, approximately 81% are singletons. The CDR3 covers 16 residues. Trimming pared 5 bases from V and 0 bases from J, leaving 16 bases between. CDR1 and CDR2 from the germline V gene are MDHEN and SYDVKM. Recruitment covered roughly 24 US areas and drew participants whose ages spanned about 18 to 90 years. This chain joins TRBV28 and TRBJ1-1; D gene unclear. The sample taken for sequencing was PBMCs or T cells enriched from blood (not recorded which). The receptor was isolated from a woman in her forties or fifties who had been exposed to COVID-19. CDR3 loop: CASSPRTGRMNTEAFF. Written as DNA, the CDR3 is TGTGCCAGCAGTCCCCGGACGGGAAGAATGAACACTGAAGCTTTCTTT.